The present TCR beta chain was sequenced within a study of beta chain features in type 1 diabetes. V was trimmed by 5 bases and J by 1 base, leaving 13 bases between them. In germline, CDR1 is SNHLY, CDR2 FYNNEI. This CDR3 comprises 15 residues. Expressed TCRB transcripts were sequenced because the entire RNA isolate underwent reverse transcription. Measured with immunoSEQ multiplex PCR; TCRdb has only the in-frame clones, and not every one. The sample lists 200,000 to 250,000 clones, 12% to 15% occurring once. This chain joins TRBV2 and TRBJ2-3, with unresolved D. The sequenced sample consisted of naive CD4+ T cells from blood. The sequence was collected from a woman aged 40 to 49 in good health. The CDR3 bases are TGTGCCAGCAGTAAACTCACCCTAGGCACAGATACGCAGTATTTT. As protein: CASSKLTLGTDTQYF.